Listed below are T cell receptor beta chains from one sample, sequenced in a study of blood T cell repertoires in COVID-19. The protocol was immunoSEQ multiplex PCR, while the TCRdb copy is restricted to in-frame clones and leaves out a portion. The sample consists of 150,000 to 200,000 clones, more than 75% of them appearing once. Source material: PBMCs or T cells enriched from blood (not recorded which). The receptors here all came from a woman in her fifties or sixties with acute COVID-19. CDR3s leave out the opening cysteine and the closing phenylalanine or tryptophan. A D gene is named only where the DNA matches it firmly. Only some rows state a clone size, as once, few, many or a class for expanded clones.

abundance,v_gene,j_gene,d_gene,CDR3aa
.,TRBV19,TRBJ1-5,.,ASSEQRGNQPQH
few,TRBV19,TRBJ2-1,TRBD2,ASRTSGGALYEQF
once,TRBV2,TRBJ1-5,.,ASSNTGSGQPQH
.,TRBV28,TRBJ1-5,TRBD1,ASRQGINQPQH
once,TRBV2,TRBJ1-2,.,ASSGQGPYGYT
.,TRBV19,TRBJ1-3,.,ASSPLPGSSGNTIY
.,TRBV30,TRBJ1-5,.,AYERTGFNQPQH
.,TRBV27,TRBJ2-2,.,ASRDTNTGELF
.,TRBV18,TRBJ2-5,TRBD1,ASSPPIRGQETQY
.,TRBV19,TRBJ2-3,.,ASSPRGSGSDTQY
.,TRBV3-1/TRBV3-2,TRBJ2-1,TRBD1,ASSQGTGMLNEQF